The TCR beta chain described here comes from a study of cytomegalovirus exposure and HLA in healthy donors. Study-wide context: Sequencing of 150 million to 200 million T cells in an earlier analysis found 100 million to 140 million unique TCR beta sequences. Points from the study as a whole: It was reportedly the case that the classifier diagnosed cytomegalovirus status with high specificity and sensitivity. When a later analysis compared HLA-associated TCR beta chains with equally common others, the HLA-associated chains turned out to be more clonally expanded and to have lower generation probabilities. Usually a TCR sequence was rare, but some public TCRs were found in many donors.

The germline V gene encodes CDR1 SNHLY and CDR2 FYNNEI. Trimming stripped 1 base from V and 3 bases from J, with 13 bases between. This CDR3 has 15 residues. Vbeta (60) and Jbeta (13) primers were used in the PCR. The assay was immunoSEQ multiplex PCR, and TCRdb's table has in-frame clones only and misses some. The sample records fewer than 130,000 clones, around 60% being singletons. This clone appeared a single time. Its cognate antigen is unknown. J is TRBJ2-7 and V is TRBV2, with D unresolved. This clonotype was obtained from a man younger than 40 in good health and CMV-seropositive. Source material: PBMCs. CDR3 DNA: TGTGCCAGCAGTGAAGGCCCCCTTCCAGACTACGAGCAGTACTTC. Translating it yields CASSEGPLPDYEQYF.